This T cell receptor (beta chain) was observed in a study of blood T cell repertoires in COVID-19. With 2 bases clipped from V and 0 bases from J, the junction kept 6 bases outside the gene matches. The CDR3 runs 17 residues. CDR1 and CDR2 (germline): LGHDT, YNNKEL (reference sequence). Method: immunoSEQ multiplex PCR; TCRdb's copy keeps in-frame clones and lacks some. The sample lists nearly 110,000 clones, 80% to 85% occurring once. The chain couples TRBV3-1 (or the pseudogene TRBV3-2) to TRBJ1-1, with 10 bases that match TRBD1. What was sequenced was peripheral blood. The TCR sequence derives from a man between 65 and 80 years old with acute or convalescent COVID-19. CDR3 residues: CASSQPGQGGVNTEAFF. The CDR3 region has the DNA TGTGCCAGCAGCCAACCCGGACAGGGGGGTGTGAACACTGAAGCTTTCTTT.